One TCR beta chain is described in this entry. The antigen is not known. The entry originates in a study of identical twins. Whole-study results and caveats: For monozygotic twins, models underestimated out-of-frame TCR alpha sharing. Researchers caution that invariant MAIT and iNKT cells could partly confound zero-insertion analyses.

MiXCR, applied by TCRdb to the 5' RACE reads, yields one record per CDR3 protein. The sample holds roughly 1,500,000 distinct CDR3 sequences, roughly 35% seen once. The CDR3 consists of 16 residues. Per the germline V gene, CDR1 is SGHRS and CDR2 is YFSETQ. Trimming cost V 3 bases and J 10 bases, with 23 bases left between them. The clonotype originates from a newborn girl in good health. The V and J genes are TRBV5-1 and TRBJ2-1; TRBD1 is a possible D gene (6 bases). Sample: cord blood. CDR3 DNA: TGCGCCAGCAGCTCCGGACAGATCAACAGGCTCAAGGAGCAGTTCTTC. It yields the protein CASSSGQINRLKEQFF.